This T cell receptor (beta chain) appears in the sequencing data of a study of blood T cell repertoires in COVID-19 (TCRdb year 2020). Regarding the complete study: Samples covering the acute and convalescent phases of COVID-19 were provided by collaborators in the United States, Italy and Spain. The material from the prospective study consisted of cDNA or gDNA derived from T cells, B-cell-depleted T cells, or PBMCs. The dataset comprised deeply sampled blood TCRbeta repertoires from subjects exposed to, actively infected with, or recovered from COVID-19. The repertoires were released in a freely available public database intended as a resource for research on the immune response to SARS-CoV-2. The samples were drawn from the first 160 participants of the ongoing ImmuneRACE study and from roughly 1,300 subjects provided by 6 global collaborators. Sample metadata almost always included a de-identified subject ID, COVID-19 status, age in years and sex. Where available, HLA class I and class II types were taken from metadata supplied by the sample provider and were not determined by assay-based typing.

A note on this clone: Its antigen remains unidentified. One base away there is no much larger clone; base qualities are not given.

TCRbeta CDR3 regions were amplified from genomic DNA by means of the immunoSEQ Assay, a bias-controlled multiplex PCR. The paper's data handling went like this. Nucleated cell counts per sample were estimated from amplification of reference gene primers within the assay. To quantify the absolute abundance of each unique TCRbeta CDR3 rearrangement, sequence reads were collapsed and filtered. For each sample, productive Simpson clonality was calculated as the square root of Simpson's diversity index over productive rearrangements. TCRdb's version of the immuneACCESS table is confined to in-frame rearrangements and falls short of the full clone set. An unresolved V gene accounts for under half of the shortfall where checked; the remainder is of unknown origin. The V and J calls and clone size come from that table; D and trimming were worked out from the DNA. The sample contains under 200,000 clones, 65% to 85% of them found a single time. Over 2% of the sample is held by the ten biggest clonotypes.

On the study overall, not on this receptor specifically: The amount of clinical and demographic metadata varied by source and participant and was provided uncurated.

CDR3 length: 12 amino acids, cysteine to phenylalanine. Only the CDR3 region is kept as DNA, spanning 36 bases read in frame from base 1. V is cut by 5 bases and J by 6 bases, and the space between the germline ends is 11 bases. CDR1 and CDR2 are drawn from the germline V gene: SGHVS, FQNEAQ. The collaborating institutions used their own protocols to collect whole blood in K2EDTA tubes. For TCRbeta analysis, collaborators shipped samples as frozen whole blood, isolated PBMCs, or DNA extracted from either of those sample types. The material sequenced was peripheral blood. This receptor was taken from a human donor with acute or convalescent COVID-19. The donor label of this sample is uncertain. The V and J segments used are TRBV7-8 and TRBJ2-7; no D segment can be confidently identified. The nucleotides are TGTGCCAGCAGCCAGATACTATCCGAGCAGTACTTC. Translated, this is CASSQILSEQYF.